The 25 T cell receptor beta chains below come from one sample, sequenced in a study of OX40 agonist ivuxolimab in advanced cancers. Sequenced by immunoSEQ multiplex PCR; TCRdb stores in-frame clones only, minus some. The sample comprises roughly 61,000 clones, 86% of which are singletons, and around 0.6% rests with the top ten. This specimen was CD4+ or CD8+ T cells sorted from blood, taken in a trial of the OX40 agonist ivuxolimab. Receptors originate from an adult with an advanced solid tumor such as melanoma, head and neck, liver or kidney cancer.

V is TRBV9 and J is TRBJ2-1; D might be TRBD1 (5 bases). This CDR3 contains 14 residues. V was trimmed by 3 bases and J by 5 bases, leaving 12 bases between them. Germline V gene lookup returns CDR1 SGDLS and CDR2 YYNGEE. The CDR3 sequence: CASSARPQDNEQFF. In DNA, the CDR3 is TGTGCCAGCAGCGCCCGTCCACAGGACAATGAGCAGTTCTTC.

J is TRBJ2-1 and V is TRBV2; 7 bases agree with TRBD1. J was trimmed by 12 bases and V by 8 bases; bases with no gene match: 7. The CDR3 loop spans 11 amino acids. CDR1 is SNHLY and CDR2 is FYNNEI in the germline V gene. CDR3 in DNA: TGTGCCAGCCGAGGGGACAGAGGGCAGTTCTTC. The encoded protein is CASRGDRGQFF.

The rearrangement uses TRBV27 and TRBJ1-2; 8 bases fit TRBD1. CDR1 MNHEY and CDR2 SMNVEV come from the germline V gene (reference sequence). The CDR3 spans 13 residues. The J segment lost 8 bases and the V segment lost 5 bases, leaving 7 bases of the junction unmatched. The CDR3 sequence is CASSLTGVHGYTF. CDR3 DNA sequence: TGTGCCAGCAGTCTGACAGGGGTTCACGGCTACACCTTC.

The V gene is TRBV4-2, the J gene TRBJ2-3; 14 bases are a match to TRBD2. Trimming removed 1 base from V and 2 bases from J; junction bases left unmatched: 5. CDR1 and CDR2 (germline): LGHNA, YNFKEQ. CDR3 size: 18 residues. For the CDR3, the DNA is TGTGCCAGCAGCCAAGGGGGACTAGCGGGGGCCAACACAGATACGCAGTATTTT. Protein sequence: CASSQGGLAGANTDTQYF.

The rearrangement links TRBV7-3 to TRBJ2-2, with 9 bases aligning to TRBD2. With V trimmed by 3 bases and J by 4 bases, 6 bases remained unmatched. CDR3 length: 16 residues. Germline CDR1 reads SGHTA; CDR2 reads FQGTGA. The CDR3 sequence is CASSFPSGGFTGELFF. The CDR3 DNA sequence: TGTGCCAGCAGCTTCCCGAGCGGGGGGTTCACCGGGGAGCTGTTTTTT.

The rearrangement uses TRBV27 and TRBJ2-6; D is undetermined. The CDR3 is 13 amino acids. Germline V gives CDR1 MNHEY, CDR2 SMNVEV (reference sequence). The V and J ends lost 6 bases and 0 bases respectively, with 3 bases between them. The CDR3 DNA follows: TGTGCCAGCAGAAACTCTGGGGCCAACGTCCTGACTTTC. Translating gives CASRNSGANVLTF.

This chain links TRBV30 with TRBJ1-6; D gene unclear. The CDR3 has 15 residues. V gave up 3 bases and J gave up 6 bases, with 15 bases separating them. The V gene's germline CDR1 is GTSNPN and CDR2 SVGIG (reference sequence). This CDR3 is CAWRRGGTPNSPLHF. In DNA form, the CDR3 reads TGTGCCTGGAGACGGGGAGGTACTCCTAATTCACCCCTCCACTTT.

This clone was detected only a few times. The V and J genes are TRBV12-5 and TRBJ1-5; D is ambiguous. The CDR3 consists of 13 residues. From germline, CDR1 is LGHNT and CDR2 FRNRAP. V was pared by 1 base and J by 6 bases, with 7 bases between. CDR3 coding DNA: TGTGCTAGTGGTTTGGGTGCAGGTCAGCCCCAGCATTTT. Its protein is CASGLGAGQPQHF.

Concerning this clone: Other DNA sequences in the sample encode the same CDR3. The J gene is TRBJ2-2, the V gene TRBV12-5; the D gene is possibly TRBD2 (5 bases). Germline V lookup: CDR1 LGHNT, CDR2 FRNRAP. CDR3 size: 15 residues. V lost 3 bases, J lost 3 bases, and 11 bases lay in between. CDR3 region: CASGFGDRDTGELFF. The CDR3 coding sequence is TGTGCTAGTGGTTTCGGGGATCGGGACACCGGGGAGCTGTTTTTT.

The chain couples TRBV11-2 to TRBJ2-1, with TRBD2 as a possible D gene (6 bases). The CDR3 extends over 15 amino acids. The germline V and J ends were trimmed by 5 bases and 3 bases, with 14 bases remaining between them. Germline V lookup: CDR1 SGHAT, CDR2 FQNNGV. CDR3 protein: CASSRDGGFYNEQFF. The CDR3 coding sequence is TGTGCCAGCAGCCGGGACGGAGGGTTCTACAATGAGCAGTTCTTC. Variable domain in full (rest from reference TRBV11-2 and TRBJ2-1): EAGVAQSPRYKIIEKRQSVAFWCNPISGHATLYWYQQILGQGPKLLIQFQNNGVVDDSQLPKDRFSAERLKGVDSTLKIQPAKLEDSAVYLCASSRDGGFYNEQFFGPGTRLTVL.

The chain employs TRBV5-6 and TRBJ2-7; TRBD1 agrees at 10 bases. CDR3 length equals 16 residues. Germline CDR1 SGHDT, CDR2 YYEEEE. The V and J ends lost 0 bases and 1 base, in that order; junction bases with no gene match: 4. The CDR3, as DNA: TGTGCCAGCAGCTTGGTGGGACAGGGGTTATCCTACGAGCAGTACTTC. It yields the protein CASSLVGQGLSYEQYF.

This clone was picked up a small number of times. The CDR3 bases are TGCGCCAGGAAGGGACAGGGGGATCAGCCCCAGCATTTT. Its translation: CARKGQGDQPQHF. This sequence joins TRBV10-1 and TRBJ1-5; 11 bases match TRBD1. Trimming took 9 bases from V and 5 from J; bases not matched to a gene: 3. CDR1 and CDR2 from the germline V gene are WNHNN and SYGVQD (reference sequence). CDR3 size: 13 residues.

V usage is TRBV19 and J usage is TRBJ2-7; tentative D call: TRBD1 (6 bases). Germline assignment: CDR1 LNHDA and CDR2 SQIVND (reference sequence). The CDR3 is 13 amino acids. Trimming pared 3 bases from V and 6 bases from J, leaving 12 bases between. The CDR3 bases are TGTGCCAGTAGTATGAGCCCAGGGGTCGAGCAGTACTTC. Amino acid sequence: CASSMSPGVEQYF.

This clone has only one observation. The chain has TRBV28 and TRBJ2-5; tentative D call: TRBD2 (5 bases). The CDR3 length is 18 residues. Germline V gene sequence: CDR1 MDHEN, CDR2 SYDVKM. Between the trimmed V and J ends, which lost 5 bases and 0 bases, there was a span of 22 bases. Here the CDR3 DNA reads TGTGCCAGCAGTCCACTCTTGGAGAGGGCTCAGTACCAAGAGACCCAGTACTTC. Its protein product is CASSPLLERAQYQETQYF. The full variable domain, completed using reference TRBV28 and TRBJ2-5, is DVKVTQSSRYLVKRTGEKVFLECVQDMDHENMFWYRQDPGLGLRLIYFSYDVKMKEKGDIPEGYSVSREKKERFSLILESASTNQTSMYLCASSPLLERAQYQETQYFGPGTRLLVL.

This sequence joins TRBV10-2 and TRBJ1-6; D gene unclear. Germline-derived CDR1 and CDR2 are WSHSY and SAAADI. Between the trimmed V and J ends, which lost 2 bases and 5 bases, there was a span of 1 base. This CDR3 is 12 amino acids long. CDR3 nucleotides: TGCGCCAGCAGTGAGAATAATTCACCCCTCCACTTT. Its protein is CASSENNSPLHF.

The rearrangement uses TRBV9 and TRBJ2-5; 11 bases map to TRBD2. This CDR3 is 15 amino acids long. Germline lookup yields CDR1 SGDLS and CDR2 YYNGEE. The trim removed 3 bases at V and 4 bases at J, leaving 5 bases unmatched. The CDR3 nucleotides are TGTGCCAGCAGCGGCCTTAGCGGGGGGGCAGAGACCCAGTACTTC. Translation gives CASSGLSGGAETQYF. Filled out from reference TRBV9 and TRBJ2-5, the complete variable domain reads DSGVTQTPKHLITATGQRVTLRCSPRSGDLSVYWYQQSLDQGLQFLIQYYNGEERAKGNILERFSAQQFPDLHSELNLSSLELGDSALYFCASSGLSGGAETQYFGPGTRLLVL.

V and J are TRBV11-3 and TRBJ2-1; 7 nucleotides align to TRBD1. The trim removed 3 bases at V and 12 bases at J, leaving 14 bases unmatched. Germline V gene sequence: CDR1 SGHNT, CDR2 YENEEA. This CDR3 spans 15 amino acids. CDR3 sequence (DNA): TGTGCCAGCAGCTTTCAGGGACAGAGGGAGATGGGGCAGTTCTTC. Its protein is CASSFQGQREMGQFF.

This rearrangement joins TRBV10-3 to TRBJ2-5, with 9 nucleotides matching TRBD2. Gene TRBJ2-7 matches the end of the DNA better, so the J call may be wrong. The CDR3 contains 16 residues. Per the germline V gene, CDR1 is ENHRY and CDR2 is SYGVKD. This CDR3 reads CAISEAGGLKKYEQYF. CDR3 coding DNA: TGTGCCATCAGTGAGGCGGGGGGGCTCAAGAAATACGAGCAGTACTTC.

The chain links TRBV27 to TRBJ1-1; D call uncertain. Germline V CDR1 and CDR2: MNHEY, SMNVEV (reference sequence). This CDR3 region has 13 residues. V was trimmed by 3 bases and J by 1 base, leaving 6 bases between them. CDR3 DNA sequence: TGTGCCAGCAGTTTCCAGAAGAACACTGAAGCTTTCTTT. It is translated as CASSFQKNTEAFF.

This rearrangement joins TRBV4-1 to TRBJ2-5; 9 positions match TRBD2. The CDR3 has 15 residues. Trimming took 2 bases from V and 2 from J; bases not matched to a gene: 3. Germline values: CDR1 MGHRA, CDR2 YSYEKL. Here the CDR3 reads CASSQRGGGQETQYF. CDR3 sequence (DNA): TGCGCCAGCAGCCAACGCGGGGGGGGTCAAGAGACCCAGTACTTC.

The rearrangement joins TRBV7-3 to TRBJ2-3; tentatively, D is TRBD2 (6 bases). V was trimmed by 5 bases and J by 0 bases, leaving 9 bases between them. CDR3 length equals 14 residues. Germline V gene lookup returns CDR1 SGHTA and CDR2 FQGTGA. The CDR3 DNA reads TGTGCCAGCAGCGCGGGACGGAGCACAGATACGCAGTATTTT. It translates to CASSAGRSTDTQYF.

In its sample, this clone was seen once. The chain has TRBV29-1 and TRBJ1-2; a possible D gene is TRBD1 (6 bases). Germline CDR1 SQVTM, CDR2 ANQGSEA. Trimming cost V 2 bases and J 4 bases, with 11 bases left between them. The CDR3 totals 13 residues. CDR3 region: CSVERGSGYGYTF. The CDR3 DNA sequence: TGCAGCGTTGAAAGGGGGAGCGGCTATGGCTACACCTTC.

The rearrangement links TRBV9 to TRBJ1-2; no definite D call. The germline V gene encodes CDR1 SGDLS and CDR2 YYNGEE. The CDR3 has 13 amino acids. The V end was cut by 0 bases, the J end by 6 bases, with 9 bases between. The CDR3 reads CASSVEGVDGYTF. The CDR3 DNA reads as TGTGCCAGCAGCGTAGAAGGTGTTGATGGCTACACCTTC.

This clone was seen only a few times. The genes are TRBV27 and TRBJ1-6, with TRBD1 identical over 8 bases. Unmatched junction bases numbered 4, after V lost 2 bases and J lost 7 bases. This CDR3 contains 15 residues. CDR1 MNHEY and CDR2 SMNVEV come from the germline V gene (reference sequence). The CDR3 reads CASSLTQGANSPLHF. The CDR3 coding sequence is TGTGCCAGCAGTTTAACCCAGGGGGCAAATTCACCCCTCCACTTT.

The chain is built from TRBV7-2 and TRBJ2-5; 8 bases agree with TRBD2. Germline V lookup: CDR1 SGHTA, CDR2 FQGNSA. The CDR3 length is 15 residues. After removal of 6 bases from V and 4 bases from J, the junction contained 10 bases not matched to a gene. In nucleotides, the CDR3 is TGTGCCAGCAGTCTTGGCGGGGGGCTATCAGAGACCCAGTACTTC. It yields the protein CASSLGGGLSETQYF.